This T cell receptor (beta chain) is drawn from a study of glioma-infiltrating T cells. Study outcomes and limitations: Very few CDR3 sequences were shared between tissue and blood. Above-expected tissue-blood divergence occurred in all gliomas, most in low-grade ones.

This clonotype has at least ten counts. What it binds is not known. The iRepertoire nested amplicon-rescue multiplex PCR amplified TCR alpha and beta CDR3s from RNA. One-step reverse transcription and amplification started from about 100-400 ng of tissue mRNA or PBMC total RNA. TCRdb analysed the multiplex PCR reads with MiXCR anew, one entry per CDR3 protein. The profile shows under 130,000 distinct CDR3 sequences, around 29% of them singletons. V lost 6 bases and J lost 1; bases outside the gene matches: 10. The CDR3 has 16 residues. Germline loops: CDR1 MNHEY, CDR2 SMNVEV (reference sequence). The chain carries TRBV27 and TRBJ2-3; 7 nucleotides line up with TRBD2. Sequencing was performed on glioma tissue, nonneoplastic brain tissue, or PBMCs (not recorded which). This clonotype originated in a human donor with low-grade glioma or glioblastoma, undergoing nonglioma brain surgery, or in good health (not recorded which). Written as DNA, the CDR3 is TGTGCCAGCAGCCTCCGGCTCCTAGCGGGCACAGATACGCAGTATTTT. It specifies CASSLRLLAGTDTQYF.